These T cell receptor beta chains were read from a single sample in a study of blood T cells in healthy people across ages. TCRdb redid the calling of the 5' RACE reads with MiXCR, one entry per CDR3 protein. The sample lists around 500,000 distinct CDR3 sequences, about 27% occurring once. The same sample was also studied in work on T cells of mothers and their children.

The specimen sequenced was blood. All receptors come from a boy between 2 and 10 years old in good health. Both conserved end residues are part of each CDR3. A D gene is named only where the DNA matches it firmly. Size is omitted from some rows. Given values are once, few, many or a class for expanded clones.

>TRBD2|TRBV29-1|few|TRBJ2-7
TGCAGCGGGACTAGCGGGAGTTGGTACGAGCAGTACTTC
CSGTSGSWYEQYF
>NA|TRBV9|NA|TRBJ1-1
TGTGCCAGCAGCGCCCGATCCGGGACCAAGAACACTGAAGCTTTCTTT
CASSARSGTKNTEAFF
>NA|TRBV7-2|few|TRBJ2-3
TGTGCCAGCAGTCCTCAGCGAGATACGCAGTATTTT
CASSPQRDTQYF
>TRBD1|TRBV2|NA|TRBJ1-3
TGTGCCAGCAGTGATGGCCCAGGGGGATCTGGAAACACCATATATTTT
CASSDGPGGSGNTIYF
>NA|TRBV12-3/TRBV12-4|few|TRBJ1-5
TGTGCCAGCAGAATAGGGCAGGACAATCAGCCCCAGCATTTT
CASRIGQDNQPQHF
>TRBD2|TRBV20-1|NA|TRBJ2-1
TGCAGTGCTGCTAGCGGGGGGGCCACCCACAATGAGCAGTTCTTC
CSAASGGATHNEQFF
>TRBD2|TRBV11-2|NA|TRBJ2-7
TGTGCCAGCAGCTCGCTTCCCGGGACTAGACCTACTTACGAGCAGTACTTC
CASSSLPGTRPTYEQYF
>TRBD2|TRBV5-1|NA|TRBJ2-1
TGCGCCAGCAGCGTGACTAGCGGGGTCAATGAGCAGTTCTTC
CASSVTSGVNEQFF
>TRBD2|TRBV9|few|TRBJ2-7
TGTGCCAGCAGCCCGAGCGGACTAGCGGGAGGGGTCGGCGAGCAGTACTTC
CASSPSGLAGGVGEQYF
>TRBD2|TRBV7-3|NA|TRBJ2-1
TGTGCCAGCAGCTTTTCCGGGACTAGCGGGGGGTATGAGCAGTTCTTC
CASSFSGTSGGYEQFF